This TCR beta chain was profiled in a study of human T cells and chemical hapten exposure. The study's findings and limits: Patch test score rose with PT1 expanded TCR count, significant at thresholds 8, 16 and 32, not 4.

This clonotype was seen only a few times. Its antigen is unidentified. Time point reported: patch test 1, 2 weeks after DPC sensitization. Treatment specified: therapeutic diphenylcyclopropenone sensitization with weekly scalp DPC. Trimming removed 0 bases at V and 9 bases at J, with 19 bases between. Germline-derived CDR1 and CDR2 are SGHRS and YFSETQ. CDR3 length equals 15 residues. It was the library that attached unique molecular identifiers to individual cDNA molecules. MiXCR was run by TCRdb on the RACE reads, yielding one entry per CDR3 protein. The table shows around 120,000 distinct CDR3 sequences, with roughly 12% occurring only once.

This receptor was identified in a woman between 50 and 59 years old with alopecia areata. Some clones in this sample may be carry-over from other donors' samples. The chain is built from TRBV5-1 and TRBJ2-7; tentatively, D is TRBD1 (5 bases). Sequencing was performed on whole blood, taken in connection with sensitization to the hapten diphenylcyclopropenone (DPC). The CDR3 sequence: CASSLEDSPYERQYF. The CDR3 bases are TGCGCCAGCAGCTTGGAAGACAGTCCCTACGAGCGGCAGTACTTC.